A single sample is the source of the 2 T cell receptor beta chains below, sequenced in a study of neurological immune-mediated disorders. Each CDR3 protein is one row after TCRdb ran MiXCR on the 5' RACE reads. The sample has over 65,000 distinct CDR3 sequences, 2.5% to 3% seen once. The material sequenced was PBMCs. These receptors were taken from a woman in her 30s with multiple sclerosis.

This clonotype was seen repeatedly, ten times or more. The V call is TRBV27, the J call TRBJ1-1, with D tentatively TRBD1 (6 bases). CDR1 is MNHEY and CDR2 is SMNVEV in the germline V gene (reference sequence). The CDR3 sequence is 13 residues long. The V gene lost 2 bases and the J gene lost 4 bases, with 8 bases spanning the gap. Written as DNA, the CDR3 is TGTGCCAGCAGTTTAACAGGGCGCACTGAAGCTTTCTTT. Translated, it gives CASSLTGRTEAFF.

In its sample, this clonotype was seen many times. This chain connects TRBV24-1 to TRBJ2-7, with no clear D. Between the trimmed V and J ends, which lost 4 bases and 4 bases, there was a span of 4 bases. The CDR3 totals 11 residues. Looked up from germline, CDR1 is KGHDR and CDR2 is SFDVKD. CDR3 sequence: CATSDWYEQYF. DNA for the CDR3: TGTGCCACCAGTGACTGGTACGAGCAGTACTTC.